These 15 T cell receptor beta chains originate from one sample sequenced in a study of cytomegalovirus exposure and HLA in healthy donors. The PCR made use of 60 Vbeta and 13 Jbeta primers. TCRdb's table, derived via immunoSEQ multiplex PCR, lists solely in-frame clones and lacks some. The data contain a few hundred thousand clones, roughly four fifths of them singletons. Sequencing was done on a sample of PBMCs. The receptor source for this set is a girl aged 10-17 years in good health and CMV-seronegative.

The J gene is TRBJ1-1, the V gene TRBV30; no reliable D call. This CDR3 has 11 residues. In germline, CDR1 is GTSNPN, CDR2 SVGIG (reference sequence). Between the trimmed V and J ends, which lost 7 bases and 0 bases, there was a span of 6 bases. The CDR3 loop reads CAFSVNTEAFF. The CDR3 region has the DNA TGTGCCTTCTCAGTGAACACTGAAGCTTTCTTT.

This chain connects TRBV5-1 to TRBJ2-5; TRBD2 might be the D (5 bases). CDR1 SGHRS and CDR2 YFSETQ come from the germline V gene. Trimming shortened V by 2 bases and J by 2 bases, and 13 bases separated the two germline ends. The CDR3 has 15 residues. In DNA, the CDR3 is TGCGCCAGCAGCTTCGCGGCGACGGGACAAGAGACCCAGTACTTC. It translates to CASSFAATGQETQYF. Variable domain in full (rest from reference TRBV5-1 and TRBJ2-5): KAGVTQTPRYLIKTRGQQVTLSCSPISGHRSVSWYQQTPGQGLQFLFEYFSETQRNKGNFPGRFSGRQFSNSRSEMNVSTLELGDSALYLCASSFAATGQETQYFGPGTRLLVL.

The chain employs TRBV7-6 and TRBJ1-4; no clear D. Germline CDR1 is SGHVS and CDR2 is FNYEAQ. V dropped 3 bases and J dropped 5 bases, with 13 bases sitting between them. The CDR3 runs to 15 residues. The CDR3 spells CASSFSGSLNEKLFF. The CDR3 DNA is TGTGCCAGCAGCTTTAGCGGGAGTTTGAATGAAAAACTGTTTTTT.

The genes are TRBV6-5 and TRBJ1-1; maybe TRBD1 (6 bases). CDR3 length: 15 residues. V was cut by 6 bases and J by 0 bases, with 14 bases left in between. Germline V CDR1 and CDR2: MNHEY, SVGAGI. CDR3 sequence: CASRIKGQLNTEAFF. In nucleotides, the CDR3 is TGTGCCAGCAGGATAAAGGGACAATTGAACACTGAAGCTTTCTTT.

V is TRBV28 and J is TRBJ2-5; D is perhaps TRBD2 (6 bases). Trimming pared 6 bases from V and 2 bases from J, leaving 10 bases between. The CDR3 is 13 residues long. Germline-derived CDR1 and CDR2 are MDHEN and SYDVKM. The CDR3 nucleotides are TGTGCCAGCAGAAGGAGGGAGCAAGAGACCCAGTACTTC. This sequence encodes CASRRREQETQYF.

The V and J genes are TRBV11-2 and TRBJ2-6, with D hard to call. The ends were cut back, 0 bases at V and 18 bases at J, with 24 bases in the middle. This CDR3 comprises 16 residues. The germline V gene encodes CDR1 SGHAT and CDR2 FQNNGV. CDR3 bases: TGTGCCAGCAGCTTAGATCCTCCTCCATCCTCTGAGCCCCGGACTTTC. This codes for CASSLDPPPSSEPRTF.

The chain uses TRBV7-9 and TRBJ1-1; maybe TRBD1 (5 bases). This CDR3 comprises 12 residues. The V gene lost 5 bases and the J gene lost 7 bases, with 11 bases spanning the gap. Germline V gene data show CDR1 as SEHNR and CDR2 as FQNEAQ (reference sequence). In DNA, the CDR3 is TGTGCCAGCAGCGACAGACAAGTTGAAGCTTTCTTT. It codes for CASSDRQVEAFF.

The chain couples TRBV2 to TRBJ1-2; a possible D gene is TRBD1 (5 bases). The CDR3 totals 14 residues. V lost 9 bases to trimming and J lost 0 bases, with 14 bases between them. Per the germline V gene, CDR1 is SNHLY and CDR2 is FYNNEI. The CDR3 reads CASDGMDTNYGYTF. CDR3 in DNA: TGTGCCAGTGACGGCATGGACACTAACTATGGCTACACCTTC.

This CDR3 is CASRRVQGSEKLFF. CDR3 DNA sequence: TGTGCCAGCAGGAGAGTCCAGGGTAGTGAAAAACTGTTTTTT. The rearrangement links TRBV2 to TRBJ1-4; D may be TRBD1 (5 bases). Germline CDR1 is SNHLY and CDR2 is FYNNEI. CDR3 length: 14 amino acids. The V end lost 6 bases, the J end lost 7 bases, and 15 bases lay between the germline ends.

The V gene is TRBV5-1, the J gene TRBJ2-2; 16 nucleotides agree with TRBD2. With V trimmed by 5 bases and J by 1 base, 14 bases remained unmatched. The CDR3 sequence is 21 residues long. Germline V gene lookup returns CDR1 SGHRS and CDR2 YFSETQ. CDR3 sequence reads: CASSEGLAGGPKARNTGELFF. The CDR3 DNA is TGCGCCAGCAGTGAGGGACTAGCGGGAGGGCCCAAGGCAAGGAACACCGGGGAGCTGTTTTTT. Full variable domain (outside the CDR3, taken from reference TRBV5-1 and TRBJ2-2): KAGVTQTPRYLIKTRGQQVTLSCSPISGHRSVSWYQQTPGQGLQFLFEYFSETQRNKGNFPGRFSGRQFSNSRSEMNVSTLELGDSALYLCASSEGLAGGPKARNTGELFFGEGSRLTVL.

The rearrangement joins TRBV14 to TRBJ2-1; the match to TRBD1 covers 8 bases. This CDR3 is built from 15 residues. Germline V gene lookup returns CDR1 SGHDN and CDR2 FVKESK. The V and J ends lost 1 base and 7 bases, in that order; junction bases with no gene match: 6. The CDR3 nucleotides read TGTGCCAGCAGCCAAGGGCAGGGGGCGCGAAATGAGCAGTTCTTC. Its translation: CASSQGQGARNEQFF.

The chain joins TRBV6-5 to TRBJ1-5; TRBD1 aligns across 7 bases. Losses at the gene ends were 0 bases for V and 7 bases for J; bases not matched to a gene: 6. Germline V gene lookup returns CDR1 MNHEY and CDR2 SVGAGI. There are 15 residues in the CDR3. This CDR3 is CASSYSEAGGQPQHF. CDR3 nucleotide sequence: TGTGCCAGCAGTTACTCAGAAGCAGGGGGGCAGCCCCAGCATTTT.

This clone was counted a few times. The rearrangement links TRBV30 to TRBJ1-1; possible D gene TRBD1, 5 bases. Germline CDR1 GTSNPN, CDR2 SVGIG (reference sequence). V dropped 5 bases and J dropped 5 bases, with 9 bases sitting between them. The CDR3 sequence is 11 residues long. The CDR3 region is CAWVGLTEAFF. CDR3 in DNA: TGTGCCTGGGTGGGACTGACTGAAGCTTTCTTT.

The chain carries TRBV29-1 and TRBJ1-6; possible D gene TRBD1, 5 bases. The CDR3 runs 12 residues. With 7 bases removed from V and 6 bases from J, the gap between germline ends came to 10 bases. Germline CDR1 reads SQVTM; CDR2 reads ANQGSEA. Here the CDR3 reads CSADTCNSPLHF. CDR3 DNA sequence: TGCAGCGCGGACACCTGTAATTCACCCCTCCACTTT.

The gene calls are TRBV28 and TRBJ2-7; D gene ambiguous. Germline V gene lookup returns CDR1 MDHEN and CDR2 SYDVKM. Deletions cut 8 bases from V and 6 bases from J, with 17 bases between. The CDR3 is 13 residues long. The CDR3 spells CASVRLLNSEQYF. The DNA of the CDR3 is TGTGCCAGCGTACGGTTGTTGAATTCCGAGCAGTACTTC.